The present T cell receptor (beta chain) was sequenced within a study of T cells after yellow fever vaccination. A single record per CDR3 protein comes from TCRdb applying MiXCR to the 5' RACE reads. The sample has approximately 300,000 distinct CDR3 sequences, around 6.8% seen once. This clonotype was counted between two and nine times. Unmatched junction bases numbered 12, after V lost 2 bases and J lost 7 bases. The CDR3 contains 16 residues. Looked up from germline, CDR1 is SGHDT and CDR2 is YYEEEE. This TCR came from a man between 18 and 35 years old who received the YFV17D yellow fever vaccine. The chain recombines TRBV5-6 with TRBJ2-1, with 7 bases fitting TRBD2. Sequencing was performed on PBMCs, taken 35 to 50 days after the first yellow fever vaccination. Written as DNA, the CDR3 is TGTGCCAGCAGCTTTGGCCGACGGGGGGTAAGAAATGAGCAGTTCTTC. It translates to CASSFGRRGVRNEQFF.